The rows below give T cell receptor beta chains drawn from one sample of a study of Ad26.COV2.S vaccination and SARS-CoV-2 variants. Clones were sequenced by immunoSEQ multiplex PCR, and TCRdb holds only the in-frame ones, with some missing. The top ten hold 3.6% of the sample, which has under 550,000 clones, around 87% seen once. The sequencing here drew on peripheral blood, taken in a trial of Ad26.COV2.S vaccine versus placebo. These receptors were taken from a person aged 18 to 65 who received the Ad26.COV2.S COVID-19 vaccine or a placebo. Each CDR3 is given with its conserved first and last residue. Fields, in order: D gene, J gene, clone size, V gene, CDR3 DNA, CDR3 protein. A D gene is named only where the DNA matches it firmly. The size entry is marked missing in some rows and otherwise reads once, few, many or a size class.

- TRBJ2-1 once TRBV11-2 TGTGCCAGCAGCCTATATCGCTCCTACAATGAGCAGTTCTTC CASSLYRSYNEQFF
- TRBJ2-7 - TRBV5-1 TGCGCCAGCAGCTTCGGTGCCGGGGGCTGGGAGCAGTACTTC CASSFGAGGWEQYF
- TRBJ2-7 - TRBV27 TGTGCCAGCAGTAGATGGGACGGTACCTACGAGCAGTACTTC CASSRWDGTYEQYF
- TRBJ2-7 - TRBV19 TGTGCCAGTAGTACCGACAGAAAATACGAGCAGTACTTC CASSTDRKYEQYF
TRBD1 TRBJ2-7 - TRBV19 TGTGCCAGTAGTGCAGGACAGGGAAGCTACGAGCAGTACTTC CASSAGQGSYEQYF
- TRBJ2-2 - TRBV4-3 TGCGCCAGCAGCCTTCGCCCTCCGGAGGATTCGAACACCGGGGAGCTGTTTTTT CASSLRPPEDSNTGELFF
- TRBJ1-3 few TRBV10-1 TGCGCCAGCCTTGGACAGCCGCTGCACATTACAAGCTCTGGAAACACCATATATTTT CASLGQPLHITSSGNTIYF
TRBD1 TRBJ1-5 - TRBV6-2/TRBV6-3 TGTGCCAGCAGTTATTACTTACAGGGGTTGAGCAATCAGCCCCAGCATTTT CASSYYLQGLSNQPQHF
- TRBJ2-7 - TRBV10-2 TGCGCCAGCAGTGAGTCGTACGGTTACGAGCAGTACTTC CASSESYGYEQYF
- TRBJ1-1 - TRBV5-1 TGCGCCAGCAGCTTGGACTTGGGTAAGGGTCGGGCTTTCTTT CASSLDLGKGRAFF
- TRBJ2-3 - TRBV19 TGTGCCAGTAGCTCGAAAGGGGTTTATGGCACAGATACGCAGTATTTT CASSSKGVYGTDTQYF
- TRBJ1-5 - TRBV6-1 TGTGCCAGCATCAGGGATCCACCCCAGGGGCCCCAGCATTTT CASIRDPPQGPQHF
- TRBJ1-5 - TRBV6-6 TGTGCCAGCAGTTACTACAGGGATCAGCCCCAGCATTTT CASSYYRDQPQHF
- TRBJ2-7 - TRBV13 TGTGCCAGCAGCTTAGGTCCGGGGTTCTCCTACGAGCAGTACTTC CASSLGPGFSYEQYF
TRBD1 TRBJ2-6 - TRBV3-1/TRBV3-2 TGTGCCAGCAGCCAACAGGGGGCTGGGGCCAACGTCCTGACTTTC CASSQQGAGANVLTF
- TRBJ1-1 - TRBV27 TGTGCCAGCAGTTACTCAGCCCCGGGAACTGAAGCTTTCTTT CASSYSAPGTEAFF
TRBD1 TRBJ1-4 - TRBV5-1 TGCGCCAGCAGCCTGGCCGGACAGGGCAATGAAAAACTGTTTTTT CASSLAGQGNEKLFF
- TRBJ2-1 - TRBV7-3 TGTGCCAGCAGCCTCACTTATAACAATGAGCAGTTCTTC CASSLTYNNEQFF
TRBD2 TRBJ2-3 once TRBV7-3 TGTGCCAGCAGCTTAGAACGGGGACTATGGTATACGCAGTATTTT CASSLERGLWYTQYF
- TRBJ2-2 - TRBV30 TGTGCCTGGATAGGGGACTCCAACCCAATATACACCGGGGAGCTGTTTTTT CAWIGDSNPIYTGELFF
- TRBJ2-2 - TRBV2 TGTGCCAGCAGTGTGACGAACACCGGGGAGCTGTTTTTT CASSVTNTGELFF
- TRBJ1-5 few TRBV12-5 TGTGCTAGTGGTTTGAACAGGGATCAGCCCCAGCATTTT CASGLNRDQPQHF
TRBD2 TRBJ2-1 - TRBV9 TGTGCCAGCAGTGTAGCGGGGGGGCCGCGTGAGCAGTTCTTC CASSVAGGPREQFF
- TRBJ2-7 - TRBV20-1 TGCAGTGCTAGGGAGCAGAGAGAGCAGTACTTC CSAREQREQYF
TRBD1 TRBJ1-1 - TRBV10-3 TGTGCCATCGGCGACGAGCCGACAGGGGCAGCTTTCTTT CAIGDEPTGAAFF
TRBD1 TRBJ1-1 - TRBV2 TGTGCCAGCAGGGGGGGACAGGGAGTTTCTGAAGCTTTCTTT CASRGGQGVSEAFF
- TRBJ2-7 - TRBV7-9 TGTGCCAGCAGCATTGGGTCCTACGAGCAGTACTTC CASSIGSYEQYF
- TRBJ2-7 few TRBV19 TGTGCCAGTAGTACGTATGACTACGAGCAGTACTTC CASSTYDYEQYF
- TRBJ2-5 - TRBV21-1 TGTGCCAGCACCCCTAAGCGGGGGGCCTACTCATGGGAGACCCAGTACTTC CASTPKRGAYSWETQYF
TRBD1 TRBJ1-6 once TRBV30 TGTGCCTGGAGTTGGGACAGGGCTTCACCCCTCCACTTT CAWSWDRASPLHF
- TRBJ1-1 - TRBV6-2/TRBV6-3 TGTGCCAGCAGTTACGTTCAGGGGATTTCCCAGAACACTGAAGCTTTCTTT CASSYVQGISQNTEAFF
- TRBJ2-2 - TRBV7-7 TGTGCTAGCAGCTTAGCGCCTACTCACACCGGGGAGCTGTTTTTT CASSLAPTHTGELFF
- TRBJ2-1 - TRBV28 TGTGCCAGCAGTTGGCGCCCCTTGTATGGTGAGCAGTTCTTC CASSWRPLYGEQFF
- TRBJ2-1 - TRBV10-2 TGCGCCAGCGGGGACACACGGTCCGCTTATGAGCAGTTCTTC CASGDTRSAYEQFF
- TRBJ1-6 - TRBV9 TGTGCCAGCAGCGTCGAGGGAACGTTCAATTCACCCCTCCACTTT CASSVEGTFNSPLHF
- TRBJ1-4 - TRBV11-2 TGTGCCAGCACCCCGGGGGCCTCTAATGAAAAACTGTTTTTT CASTPGASNEKLFF
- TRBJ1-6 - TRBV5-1 TGCGCCAGCAGCTCTACCACAGGGAAATATAATTCACCCCTCCACTTT CASSSTTGKYNSPLHF
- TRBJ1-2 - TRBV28 TGTGCCAGCATCGACAGGTTATTTCGGGGCTACACCTTC CASIDRLFRGYTF
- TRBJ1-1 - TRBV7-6 TGTGCCAGCAGCCGCGCCCCCTTGGGGGAAGCTTTCTTT CASSRAPLGEAFF
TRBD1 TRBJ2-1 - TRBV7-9 TGTGCCAGCAGCTCCGGACAGGGAAGAGAACGGCAGTTCTTC CASSSGQGRERQFF
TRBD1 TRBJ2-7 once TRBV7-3 TGTGCCAGCAGCTTAATGGGGGACAGCTCCTACGAGCAGTACTTC CASSLMGDSSYEQYF
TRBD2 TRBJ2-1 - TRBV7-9 TGTGCCAGCAGCCCTCCTCTAGCGGGGGGGCGGCGAGAGCAGTTCTTC CASSPPLAGGRREQFF
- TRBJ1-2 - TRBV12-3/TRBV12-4 TGTGCCAGCAGTTTAGACGGCCTCTATGGCTACACCTTC CASSLDGLYGYTF
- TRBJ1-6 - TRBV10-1 TGCGCCACCAACGATTACTCCCGCTGGTATAATTCACCCCTCCACTTT CATNDYSRWYNSPLHF
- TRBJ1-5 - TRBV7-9 TGTGCCAGCAGCAAACTGGCCGGTCAGCCCCAGCATTTT CASSKLAGQPQHF
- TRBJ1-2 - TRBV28 TGTGCCAGCAAAGGGGCGGAGGGGGGAGATAAAGTTTTCACCTATGGCTACACCTTC CASKGAEGGDKVFTYGYTF
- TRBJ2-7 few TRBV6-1 TGTGCCAGCAGTGAGGCAGGCGGATCCTACGAGCAGTACTTC CASSEAGGSYEQYF
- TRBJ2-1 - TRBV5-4 TGTGCCAGCAGCTTGGACGGGACAAGGTACAATGAGCAGTTCTTC CASSLDGTRYNEQFF
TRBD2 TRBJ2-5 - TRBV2 TGTGCCAGCAGCGGGACTAGCGGGGGTGTTGAGACCCAGTACTTC CASSGTSGGVETQYF
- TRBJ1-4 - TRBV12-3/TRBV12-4 TGTGCCAGCAGTTTCAGTGGGAGGAAAAAACTGTTTTTT CASSFSGRKKLFF